The sample holds many counts of the clone carrying this T cell receptor (beta chain). The record originates from a study of neurological immune-mediated disorders. This CDR3 contains 12 residues. Germline values: CDR1 DFQATT, CDR2 SNEGSKA (reference sequence). Trimming shortened V by 3 bases and J by 7 bases, and 12 bases separated the two germline ends. TCRdb re-analysed the 5' RACE reads in MiXCR, keeping a single row per CDR3 protein. The sample lists about 48,000 distinct CDR3 sequences, approximately 6.2% occurring once. Material: CD4+ T cells from blood. J is TRBJ2-5 and V is TRBV20-1; D not certain. The TCR originated in a woman aged 18-29 years with multiple sclerosis. CDR3 DNA sequence: TGCAGTGCTAGCGGCGGTCCGGGGACCCAGTACTTC. Residues: CSASGGPGTQYF.